This TCR beta chain originates from a study of cytomegalovirus exposure and HLA in healthy donors. Study as a whole: Both the roughly 120 validation repertoires and the approximately 640 first-cohort repertoires used the same platform, as reported by a later analysis.

Notes on this clone: Its antigen remains unknown.

The data were produced by immunoSEQ multiplex PCR, yet TCRdb's version contains in-frame clones alone and is incomplete. Of 210,000 or so clones detected, around 88% appear once; the ten largest clones hold 2.5% to 3.5%. Findings of the study overall: Researchers catalogued approximately 160 TCR beta chains as cytomegalovirus-associated. Rarity characterized most TCR sequences, yet some public TCRs appeared in many donors. The classifier was said to identify cytomegalovirus status with high specificity and sensitivity.

Sequences were obtained from PBMCs. The receptor was derived from a woman aged 18-29 years in good health and CMV-seronegative.

The CDR3 DNA follows: TGTGCCAGAAGACAGGCTAGAGACACTGAAGCTTTCTTT. Protein: CARRQARDTEAFF. The chain has TRBV27 and TRBJ1-1; the D gene is possibly TRBD1 (6 bases). In germline, CDR1 is MNHEY, CDR2 SMNVEV (reference sequence). This CDR3 spans 13 amino acids. V was cut by 9 bases and J by 3 bases, with 14 bases left in between.